This is a list of T cell receptor beta chains from one sample in a study of cytomegalovirus exposure and HLA in healthy donors. Profiling relied on immunoSEQ multiplex PCR, and the TCRdb table lists in-frame clones only, not all of them. The table has 95,000 to 110,000 clones, more than 70% seen once. The sample taken for sequencing was PBMCs. The receptors originated from a man in his thirties or forties in good health and CMV-seronegative. Both conserved end residues are part of each CDR3. The D gene is left open where the match is weak. Some rows mark clone size as missing; the rest say once, few, many or name a class of expanded clone.

j_call,d_call,v_call,clone_size,cdr3_aa,cdr3_nt
TRBJ1-3,TRBD1,TRBV7-3,.,CASSPWGQGSGNTIYF,TGTGCCAGCAGCCCATGGGGACAGGGGTCGGGAAACACCATATATTTT
TRBJ1-3,.,TRBV7-3,.,CASSLTEVSGNTIYF,TGTGCCAGCAGCTTAACGGAGGTCTCTGGAAACACCATATATTTT
TRBJ1-2,TRBD1,TRBV28,.,CASCGGQHPNYGYTF,TGTGCCAGCTGTGGGGGACAGCACCCCAACTATGGCTACACCTTC
TRBJ1-4,.,TRBV5-6,.,CASRTWGEAEEKLFF,TGTGCCAGCAGGACTTGGGGGGAGGCGGAAGAAAAACTGTTTTTT
TRBJ1-2,TRBD1,TRBV28,few,CASSSDDRVGGYTF,TGTGCCAGCAGTTCTGACGACAGGGTAGGGGGCTACACCTTC
TRBJ2-2,TRBD2,TRBV27,.,CASSLQVLAVNTGELFF,TGTGCCAGCAGTTTACAAGTACTAGCGGTGAACACCGGGGAGCTGTTTTTT
TRBJ2-3,TRBD2,TRBV4-1,.,CASSPYSGRAADTQYF,TGCGCCAGCAGCCCATATAGCGGGAGGGCCGCAGATACGCAGTATTTT
TRBJ1-5,.,TRBV28,few,CASKSGIQPQHF,TGTGCCAGCAAATCGGGAATTCAGCCCCAGCATTTT
TRBJ2-5,TRBD1,TRBV5-1,.,CASSMARTGGQETQYF,TGCGCCAGCAGCATGGCAAGGACAGGGGGCCAAGAGACCCAGTACTTC
TRBJ2-7,TRBD2,TRBV4-1,.,CASSQVGRGELYEQYF,TGCGCCAGCAGCCAAGTTGGGCGGGGGGAATTATACGAGCAGTACTTC
TRBJ2-5,.,TRBV21-1,.,CASSGRLAGIQETQYF,TGTGCCAGCAGCGGGAGACTAGCGGGTATACAAGAGACCCAGTACTTC
TRBJ2-7,TRBD1,TRBV10-2,few,CAGQGYEQYF,TGCGCCGGACAGGGCTACGAGCAGTACTTC
TRBJ2-5,.,TRBV29-1,once,CSVERRGGSETQYF,TGCAGCGTTGAAAGGCGGGGCGGTTCAGAGACCCAGTACTTC
TRBJ2-5,.,TRBV5-4,.,CASSLTGGLGKETQYF,TGTGCCAGCAGCTTGACGGGGGGCCTGGGAAAAGAGACCCAGTACTTC
TRBJ1-5,TRBD1,TRBV19,.,CASSIRWTGTQPQHF,TGTGCCAGTAGTATCCGTTGGACAGGCACTCAGCCCCAGCATTTT
TRBJ2-5,TRBD1,TRBV5-1,.,CASSQTTGGMETQYF,TGCGCCAGCAGCCAAACGACAGGGGGCATGGAGACCCAGTACTTC
TRBJ2-1,TRBD2,TRBV2,.,CASRQPGLADNNEQFF,TGTGCCAGCAGGCAACCGGGGCTAGCGGACAACAATGAGCAGTTCTTC
TRBJ2-7,TRBD1,TRBV2,.,CASRTGTGVYEQYF,TGTGCCAGCAGAACCGGGACAGGGGTCTACGAGCAGTACTTC
TRBJ2-2,TRBD2,TRBV28,once,CASTPTSGGTGELFF,TGTGCCAGCACTCCAACTAGCGGGGGCACCGGGGAGCTGTTTTTT
TRBJ1-4,.,TRBV7-9,.,CASSLTDSRNEKLFF,TGTGCCAGCAGCTTAACGGACTCGAGGAATGAAAAACTGTTTTTT
TRBJ2-1,TRBD2,TRBV6-1,.,CASSGGTSGRGGYNEQFF,TGTGCCAGCAGTGGAGGGACTAGCGGGAGGGGGGGATACAATGAGCAGTTCTTC
TRBJ2-3,.,TRBV5-1,few,CASSFRGSGTDTQYF,TGCGCCAGCAGCTTTCGGGGGTCGGGGACAGATACGCAGTATTTT
TRBJ1-5,.,TRBV14,.,CAAGSHLNQPQHF,TGTGCCGCGGGGTCCCATCTTAATCAGCCCCAGCATTTT
TRBJ1-1,.,TRBV6-1,.,CASSLHEMNTEAFF,TGTGCCAGCAGTTTACACGAAATGAACACTGAAGCTTTCTTT
TRBJ2-7,.,TRBV5-1,.,CASSLVLDTYEQYF,TGCGCCAGCAGCTTGGTGTTGGACACCTACGAGCAGTACTTC
TRBJ2-5,TRBD1,TRBV12-5,.,CASGPLRTTGGETQYF,TGTGCTAGTGGTCCCCTGCGAACGACAGGGGGGGAGACCCAGTACTTC
TRBJ2-3,TRBD1,TRBV2,.,CASTHRDRGGYF,TGTGCCAGCACCCACCGGGACAGGGGCGGGTATTTT
TRBJ1-5,.,TRBV5-6,.,CASSFGGNQPQHF,TGTGCCAGCAGCTTCGGGGGCAATCAGCCCCAGCATTTT
TRBJ1-2,.,TRBV2,.,CASAEGANYGYTF,TGTGCCAGCGCAGAGGGGGCTAACTATGGCTACACCTTC
TRBJ2-3,TRBD2,TRBV29-1,.,CSVGLAGGQTDTQYF,TGCAGCGTGGGACTAGCGGGAGGTCAGACAGATACGCAGTATTTT
TRBJ1-1,TRBD1,TRBV19,.,CASSARTGGNTEAFF,TGTGCCAGTAGTGCTCGGACAGGGGGGAACACTGAAGCTTTCTTT
TRBJ1-1,.,TRBV30,few,CAWRAGARLWPRSNTEAFF,TGTGCCTGGAGAGCAGGGGCTCGGCTATGGCCCCGATCGAACACTGAAGCTTTCTTT
TRBJ1-4,.,TRBV7-9,few,CASSGGTRNEKLFF,TGTGCCAGCAGCGGTGGGACAAGGAATGAAAAACTGTTTTTT
TRBJ1-2,.,TRBV4-2,.,CASSQEQAPNYGYTF,TGTGCCAGCAGCCAAGAACAGGCTCCTAACTATGGCTACACCTTC
TRBJ1-3,.,TRBV6-1,.,CASSDQADSGNTIYF,TGTGCCAGCAGTGACCAAGCGGACTCTGGAAACACCATATATTTT
TRBJ1-3,.,TRBV9,.,CASSVATGFGNTIYF,TGTGCCAGCAGCGTAGCTACAGGGTTTGGAAACACCATATATTTT
TRBJ2-1,.,TRBV5-4,many,CASSLTGTSQFF,TGTGCCAGCAGCTTGACCGGGACTTCTCAGTTCTTC
TRBJ2-7,TRBD2,TRBV27,.,CASSLAGGPPEQYF,TGTGCCAGCAGTTTGGCGGGAGGGCCCCCCGAGCAGTACTTC
TRBJ1-5,.,TRBV28,.,CASSSEFRGFQQPF,TGTGCCAGCAGTTCAGAGTTCAGGGGATTCCAGCAACCTTTT
TRBJ2-7,TRBD2,TRBV10-3,.,CAIRMGSGGAHEQYF,TGTGCCATCAGGATGGGTAGCGGGGGGGCCCACGAGCAGTACTTC
TRBJ2-7,TRBD2,TRBV28,once,CASSQSGLAGAREQYF,TGTGCCAGCAGCCAATCCGGCCTAGCGGGAGCTAGGGAGCAGTACTTC
TRBJ1-3,.,TRBV13,.,CASSFAGGGNTIYF,TGTGCCAGCAGCTTTGCGGGGGGTGGAAACACCATATATTTT
TRBJ2-1,TRBD2,TRBV28,.,CASSYGGSPSYNEQFF,TGTGCCAGCAGTTACGGCGGGAGCCCCTCCTACAATGAGCAGTTCTTC
TRBJ2-7,.,TRBV27,few,CASSLGTGSHEQYF,TGTGCCAGCAGTTTAGGTACAGGGTCCCACGAGCAGTACTTC
TRBJ2-2,.,TRBV11-2,once,CASSEQNTGELFF,TGTGCCAGCAGCGAACAGAACACCGGGGAGCTGTTTTTT
TRBJ1-3,.,TRBV7-6,.,CASSKNWGAGSGNTIYF,TGTGCCAGCAGCAAAAATTGGGGAGCGGGCTCTGGAAACACCATATATTTT
TRBJ1-1,TRBD1,TRBV29-1,.,CSAPPDRVGTEAFF,TGCAGCGCACCTCCGGACAGGGTAGGCACTGAAGCTTTCTTT
TRBJ2-3,.,TRBV6-1,.,CASSESAGSTDTQYF,TGTGCCAGCAGTGAATCGGCGGGTAGCACAGATACGCAGTATTTT
TRBJ1-5,TRBD1,TRBV28,.,CASIGTGGWNQPQHF,TGTGCCAGCATTGGGACAGGGGGCTGGAATCAGCCCCAGCATTTT
TRBJ2-1,TRBD1,TRBV5-1,.,CASRIQGANEQFF,TGCGCCAGCAGAATCCAGGGGGCGAATGAGCAGTTCTTC
TRBJ1-2,.,TRBV7-9,.,CASSLPLDYGYTF,TGTGCCAGCAGCTTGCCACTTGACTATGGCTACACCTTC
TRBJ1-2,TRBD1,TRBV28,.,CASSDWTGRSF,TGTGCCAGCAGTGACTGGACAGGGCGGTCCTTC
TRBJ2-5,TRBD1,TRBV7-9,.,CASSVTGTGLSQQYF,TGTGCCAGCAGCGTAACCGGGACAGGGCTCTCTCAGCAGTACTTC
TRBJ1-5,.,TRBV6-6,.,CASSNLGAVEHQPQHF,TGTGCCAGCAGTAACTTAGGGGCAGTAGAGCATCAGCCCCAGCATTTT
TRBJ1-3,TRBD1,TRBV9,.,CASSRQGGSGNTIYF,TGTGCCAGCAGCCGTCAGGGGGGATCTGGAAACACCATATATTTT
TRBJ1-1,.,TRBV19,.,CASSTSGWDTEAFF,TGTGCCAGTAGTACCTCAGGGTGGGACACTGAAGCTTTCTTT
TRBJ2-3,.,TRBV5-1,.,CASGRATDTQYF,TGCGCCAGCGGCAGAGCGACAGATACGCAGTATTTT
TRBJ2-1,TRBD2,TRBV7-3,.,CASSLRGRANEQFF,TGTGCCAGCAGCTTAAGGGGGAGGGCCAATGAGCAGTTCTTC
TRBJ2-7,TRBD1,TRBV2,few,CASSEERGREQYF,TGTGCCAGCAGTGAAGAGAGGGGGCGCGAGCAGTACTTC
TRBJ1-1,.,TRBV29-1,.,CSVEDWAPTNTEAFF,TGCAGCGTTGAAGATTGGGCACCCACGAACACTGAAGCTTTCTTT